A selection of T cell receptor beta chains follows, all from one sample in a study of cytomegalovirus exposure and HLA in healthy donors. TCRdb's table, derived via immunoSEQ multiplex PCR, lists solely in-frame clones and lacks some. The sample lists about 130,000 clones; 73% were seen once. Sequenced sample: PBMCs. All receptors come from a woman in her 40s in good health and CMV-seropositive. Each CDR3 is given with its conserved first and last residue. Each record gives: CDR3 DNA, CDR3 protein, clone size, V gene, CDR3 length, J gene, D gene. D genes are given only for firm matches. Clone size is not always given. Where it is, it says once, few, many or a class for expanded clones.

CDR3nt: TGTGCCAGCAGCCTCGACAGGAGCACTGAAGCTTTCTTT
CDR3aa: CASSLDRSTEAFF
abundance: .
v_gene: TRBV6-1
len: 13
j_gene: TRBJ1-1
d_gene: .

CDR3nt: TGCAGCGTTGAAGGGAGCCGATACGAGCAGTACTTC
CDR3aa: CSVEGSRYEQYF
abundance: .
v_gene: TRBV29-1
len: 12
j_gene: TRBJ2-7
d_gene: .

CDR3nt: TGTGCCAGTACCCAAGGAGTGAGAAATTCACCCCCCCACTTT
CDR3aa: CASTQGVRNSPPHF
abundance: .
v_gene: TRBV19
len: 14
j_gene: TRBJ1-6
d_gene: .

CDR3nt: TGTGCCAGCAGCTTAGGCGCGACTAGCGGGGGGTCTAGCAATGAGCAGTTCTTC
CDR3aa: CASSLGATSGGSSNEQFF
abundance: .
v_gene: TRBV7-6
len: 18
j_gene: TRBJ2-1
d_gene: TRBD2

CDR3nt: TGTGCCAGCAGCTTACTAGCGGTAAACACCGGGGAGCTGTTTTTT
CDR3aa: CASSLLAVNTGELFF
abundance: few
v_gene: TRBV7-2
len: 15
j_gene: TRBJ2-2
d_gene: TRBD2

CDR3nt: TGTGCCAGCAGTTACTCTTTACAGGGCGGTTATGGCTACACCTTC
CDR3aa: CASSYSLQGGYGYTF
abundance: .
v_gene: TRBV6-5
len: 15
j_gene: TRBJ1-2
d_gene: .

CDR3nt: TGTGCCAGCAGGGATCGACAGTATAGCAATCAGCCCCAGCATTTT
CDR3aa: CASRDRQYSNQPQHF
abundance: .
v_gene: TRBV2
len: 15
j_gene: TRBJ1-5
d_gene: .

CDR3nt: TGTGCCTTCGCCCGGGGATGGGAGCAGTACTTC
CDR3aa: CAFARGWEQYF
abundance: .
v_gene: TRBV30
len: 11
j_gene: TRBJ2-7
d_gene: .

CDR3nt: TGTGCCAGCAGCTTAGGGCAGGGCTCGAATGAGCAGTTCTTC
CDR3aa: CASSLGQGSNEQFF
abundance: .
v_gene: TRBV7-2
len: 14
j_gene: TRBJ2-1
d_gene: .

CDR3nt: TGTGCCAGCAGTTTCCTCGACAGGCTCCAAGAGACCCAGTACTTC
CDR3aa: CASSFLDRLQETQYF
abundance: .
v_gene: TRBV28
len: 15
j_gene: TRBJ2-5
d_gene: .

CDR3nt: TGTGCCAGCAGCTCCCAAGCACAGGGGGTCACCTTC
CDR3aa: CASSSQAQGVTF
abundance: few
v_gene: TRBV7-9
len: 12
j_gene: TRBJ1-2
d_gene: TRBD1

CDR3nt: TGTGCCAGCAGCAAGTTACGGTGGAATCAGCCCCAGCATTTT
CDR3aa: CASSKLRWNQPQHF
abundance: .
v_gene: TRBV2
len: 14
j_gene: TRBJ1-5
d_gene: .